This TCR beta chain was found in a study of cytomegalovirus exposure and HLA in healthy donors. The study, taken as a whole, reports: Among CMV-associated TCR beta chains, most appeared HLA-restricted in a later analysis.

The CDR3 has 16 amino acids. The V gene end was trimmed by 4 bases and the J gene end by 2 bases; junction bases not matched to a gene: 10. CDR1 LGHNA and CDR2 YNFKEQ come from the germline V gene. 13 Jbeta primers and 60 Vbeta primers were used for the PCR. The method was immunoSEQ multiplex PCR; TCRdb's version includes in-frame clones alone and lacks a portion of them. The sample yields more than 100,000 clones, about four fifths seen once. Note on this clone: As yet, its antigen is unknown.

Sequences were obtained from PBMCs. The rearrangement joins TRBV4-2 to TRBJ1-2; 7 bases fit TRBD1. This clonotype was obtained from a woman aged 40 to 49 in good health and CMV-seronegative. This CDR3 reads CASSPSEGAANYGYTF. CDR3 bases: TGTGCCAGCAGCCCAAGTGAGGGGGCGGCAAACTATGGCTACACCTTC.